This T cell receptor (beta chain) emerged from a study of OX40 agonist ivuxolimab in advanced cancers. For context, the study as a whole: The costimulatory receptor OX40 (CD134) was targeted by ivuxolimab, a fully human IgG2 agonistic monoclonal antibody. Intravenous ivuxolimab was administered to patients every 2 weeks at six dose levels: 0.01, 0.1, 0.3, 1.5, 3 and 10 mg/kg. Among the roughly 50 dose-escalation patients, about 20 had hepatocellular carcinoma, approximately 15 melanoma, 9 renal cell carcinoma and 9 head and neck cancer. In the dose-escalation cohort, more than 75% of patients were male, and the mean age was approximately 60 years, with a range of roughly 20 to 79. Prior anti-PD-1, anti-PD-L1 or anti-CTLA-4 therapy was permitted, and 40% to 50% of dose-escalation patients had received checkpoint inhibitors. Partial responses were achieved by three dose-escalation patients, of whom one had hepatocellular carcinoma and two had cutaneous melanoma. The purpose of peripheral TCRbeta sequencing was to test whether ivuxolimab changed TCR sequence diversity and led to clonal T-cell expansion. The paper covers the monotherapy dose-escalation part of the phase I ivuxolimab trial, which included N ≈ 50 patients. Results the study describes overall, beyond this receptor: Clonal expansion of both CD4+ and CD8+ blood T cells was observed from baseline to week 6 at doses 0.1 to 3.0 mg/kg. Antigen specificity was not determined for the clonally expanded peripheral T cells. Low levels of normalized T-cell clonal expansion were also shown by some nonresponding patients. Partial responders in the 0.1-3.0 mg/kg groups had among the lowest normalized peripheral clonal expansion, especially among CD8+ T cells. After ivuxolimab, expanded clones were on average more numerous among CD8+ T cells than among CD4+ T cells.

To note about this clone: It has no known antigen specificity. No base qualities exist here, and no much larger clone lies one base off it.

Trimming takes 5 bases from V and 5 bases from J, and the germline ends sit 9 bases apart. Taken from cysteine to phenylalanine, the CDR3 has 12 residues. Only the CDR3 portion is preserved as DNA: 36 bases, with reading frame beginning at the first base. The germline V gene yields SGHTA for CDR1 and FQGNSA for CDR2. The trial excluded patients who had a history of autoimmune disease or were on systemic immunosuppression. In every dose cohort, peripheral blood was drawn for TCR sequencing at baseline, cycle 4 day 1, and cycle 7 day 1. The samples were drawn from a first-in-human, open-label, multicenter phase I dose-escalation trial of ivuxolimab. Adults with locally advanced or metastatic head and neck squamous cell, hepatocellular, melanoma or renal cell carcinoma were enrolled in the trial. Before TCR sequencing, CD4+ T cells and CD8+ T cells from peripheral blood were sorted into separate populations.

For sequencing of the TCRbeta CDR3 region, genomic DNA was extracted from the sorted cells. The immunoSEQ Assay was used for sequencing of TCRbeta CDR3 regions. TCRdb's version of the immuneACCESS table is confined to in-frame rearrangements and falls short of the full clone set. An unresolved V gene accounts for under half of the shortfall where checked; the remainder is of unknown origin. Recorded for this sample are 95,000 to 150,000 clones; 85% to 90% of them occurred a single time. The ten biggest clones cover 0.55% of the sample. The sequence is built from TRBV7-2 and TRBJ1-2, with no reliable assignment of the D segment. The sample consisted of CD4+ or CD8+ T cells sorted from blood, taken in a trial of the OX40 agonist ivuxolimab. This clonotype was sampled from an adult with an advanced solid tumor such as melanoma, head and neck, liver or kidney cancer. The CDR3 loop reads CASSQPEYGYTF. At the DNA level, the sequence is TGTGCCAGCAGCCAACCCGAATATGGCTACACCTTC.